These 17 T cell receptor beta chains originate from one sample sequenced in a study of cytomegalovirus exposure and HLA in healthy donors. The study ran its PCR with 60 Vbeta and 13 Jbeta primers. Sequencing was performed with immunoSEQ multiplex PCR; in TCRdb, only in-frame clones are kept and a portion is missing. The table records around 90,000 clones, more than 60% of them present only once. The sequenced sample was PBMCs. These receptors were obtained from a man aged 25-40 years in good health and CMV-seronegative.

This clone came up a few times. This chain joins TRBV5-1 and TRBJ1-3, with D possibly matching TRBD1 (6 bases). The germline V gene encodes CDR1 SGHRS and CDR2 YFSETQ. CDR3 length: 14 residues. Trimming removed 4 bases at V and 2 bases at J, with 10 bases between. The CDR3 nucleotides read TGCGCCAGCAGCCGGACAGTCACTGGAAACACCATATATTTT. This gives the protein CASSRTVTGNTIYF.

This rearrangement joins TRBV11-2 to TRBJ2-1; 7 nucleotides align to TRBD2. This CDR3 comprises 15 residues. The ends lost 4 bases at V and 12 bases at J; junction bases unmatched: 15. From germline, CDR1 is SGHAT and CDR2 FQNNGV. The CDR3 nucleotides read TGTGCCAGCAGCTCCGGACTAGTGATGAATCGAGGGCAGTTCTTC. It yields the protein CASSSGLVMNRGQFF.

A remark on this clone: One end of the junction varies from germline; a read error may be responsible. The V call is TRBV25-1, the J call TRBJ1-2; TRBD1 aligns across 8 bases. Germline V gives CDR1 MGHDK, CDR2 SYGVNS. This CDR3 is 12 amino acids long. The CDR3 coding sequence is TGTGTCAGCAGTCTCCAGGGGGCTGGCTACACCTTC. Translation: CVSSLQGAGYTF.

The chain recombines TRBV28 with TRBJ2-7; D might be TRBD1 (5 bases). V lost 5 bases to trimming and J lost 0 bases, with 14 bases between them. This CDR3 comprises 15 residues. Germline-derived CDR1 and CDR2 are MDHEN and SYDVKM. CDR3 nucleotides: TGTGCCAGCAGTAGAACAGGTCCGAGCTCCTACGAGCAGTACTTC. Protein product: CASSRTGPSSYEQYF.

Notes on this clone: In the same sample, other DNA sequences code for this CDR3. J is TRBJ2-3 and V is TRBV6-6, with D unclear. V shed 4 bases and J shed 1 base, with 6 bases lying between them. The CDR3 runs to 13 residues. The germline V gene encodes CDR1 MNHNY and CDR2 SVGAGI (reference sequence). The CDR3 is CASSSQGTDTQYF. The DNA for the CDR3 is TGTGCCAGCAGTTCCCAGGGCACAGATACGCAGTATTTT.

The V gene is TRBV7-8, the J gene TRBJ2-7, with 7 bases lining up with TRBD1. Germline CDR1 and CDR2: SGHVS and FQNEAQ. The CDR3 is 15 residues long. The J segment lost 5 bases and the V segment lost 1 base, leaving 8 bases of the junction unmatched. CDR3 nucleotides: TGTGCCAGCAGCTTAGGAGAACAGGGGCCGAACGAGCAGTACTTC. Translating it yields CASSLGEQGPNEQYF.

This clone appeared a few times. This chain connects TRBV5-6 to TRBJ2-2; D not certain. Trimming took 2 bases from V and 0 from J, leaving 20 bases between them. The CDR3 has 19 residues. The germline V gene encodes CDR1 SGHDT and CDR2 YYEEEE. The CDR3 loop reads CASSFYVERLSANTGELFF. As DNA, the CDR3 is TGTGCCAGCAGCTTTTATGTGGAGCGCCTCTCCGCGAACACCGGGGAGCTGTTTTTT.

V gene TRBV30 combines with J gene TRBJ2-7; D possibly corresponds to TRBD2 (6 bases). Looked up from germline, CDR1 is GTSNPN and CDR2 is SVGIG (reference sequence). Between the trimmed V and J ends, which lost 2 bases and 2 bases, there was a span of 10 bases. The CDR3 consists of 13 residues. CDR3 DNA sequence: TGTGCCTGGAGTCCGGGAGTACCCTACGAGCAGTACTTC. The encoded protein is CAWSPGVPYEQYF. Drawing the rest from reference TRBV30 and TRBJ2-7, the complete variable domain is SQTIHQWPATLVQPVGSPLSLECTVEGTSNPNLYWYRQAAGRGLQLLFYSVGIGQISSEVPQNLSASRPQDRQFILSSKKLLLSDSGFYLCAWSPGVPYEQYFGPGTRLTVT.

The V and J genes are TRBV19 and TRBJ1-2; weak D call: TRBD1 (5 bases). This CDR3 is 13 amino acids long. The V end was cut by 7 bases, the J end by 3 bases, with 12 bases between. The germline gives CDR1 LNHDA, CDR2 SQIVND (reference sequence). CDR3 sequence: CASKPQGHYGYTF. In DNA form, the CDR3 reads TGTGCCAGTAAGCCCCAGGGTCACTATGGCTACACCTTC.

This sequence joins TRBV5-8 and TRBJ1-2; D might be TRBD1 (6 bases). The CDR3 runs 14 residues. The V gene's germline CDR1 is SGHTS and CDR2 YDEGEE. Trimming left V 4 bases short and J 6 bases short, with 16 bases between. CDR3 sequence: CASSQTGGKDGYTF. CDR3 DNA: TGTGCCAGCAGCCAGACAGGAGGTAAAGATGGCTACACCTTC.

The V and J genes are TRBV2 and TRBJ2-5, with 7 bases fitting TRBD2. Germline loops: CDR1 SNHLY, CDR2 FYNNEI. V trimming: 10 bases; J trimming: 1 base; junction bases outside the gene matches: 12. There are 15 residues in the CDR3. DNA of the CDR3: TGTGCCATCAGGGAGGGACTACCGTTCCAAGAGACCCAGTACTTC. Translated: CAIREGLPFQETQYF.

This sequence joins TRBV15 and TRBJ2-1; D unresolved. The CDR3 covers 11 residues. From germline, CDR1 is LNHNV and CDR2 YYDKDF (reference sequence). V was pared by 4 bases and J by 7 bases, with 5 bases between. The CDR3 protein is CATSTVNEQFF. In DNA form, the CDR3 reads TGTGCCACCAGCACCGTAAATGAGCAGTTCTTC.

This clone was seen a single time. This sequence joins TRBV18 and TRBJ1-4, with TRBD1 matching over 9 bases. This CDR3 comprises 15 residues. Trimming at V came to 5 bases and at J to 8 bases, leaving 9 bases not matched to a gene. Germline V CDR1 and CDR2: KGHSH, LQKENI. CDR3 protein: CASSENRGREEKLFF. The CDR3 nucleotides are TGTGCCAGCTCAGAAAACAGGGGGCGTGAGGAAAAACTGTTTTTT. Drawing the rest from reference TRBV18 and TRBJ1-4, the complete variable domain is NAGVMQNPRHLVRRRGQEARLRCSPMKGHSHVYWYRQLPEEGLKFMVYLQKENIIDESGMPKERFSAEFPKEGPSILRIQQVVRGDSAAYFCASSENRGREEKLFFGSGTQLSVL.

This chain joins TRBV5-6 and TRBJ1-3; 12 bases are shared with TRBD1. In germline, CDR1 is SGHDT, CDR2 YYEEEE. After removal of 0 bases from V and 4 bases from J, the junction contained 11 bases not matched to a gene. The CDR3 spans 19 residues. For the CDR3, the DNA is TGTGCCAGCAGCTTGGGAGGGACAGGGGGCTCCGAAGGCGGAAACACCATATATTTT. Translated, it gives CASSLGGTGGSEGGNTIYF.

The CDR3 region is CASSLRGQALRTNEKLFF. In DNA form, the CDR3 reads TGTGCCAGTAGCTTAAGAGGGCAGGCCCTGAGGACTAATGAAAAACTGTTTTTT. This sequence joins TRBV19 and TRBJ1-4, with no clear D. Germline V lookup: CDR1 LNHDA, CDR2 SQIVND (reference sequence). This CDR3 is built from 18 residues. V lost 6 bases and J lost 2, with 22 bases in between. The full variable domain, with the rest looked up from reference TRBV19 and TRBJ1-4, is DGGITQSPKYLFRKEGQNVTLSCEQNLNHDAMYWYRQDPGQGLRLIYYSQIVNDFQKGDIAEGYSVSREKKESFPLTVTSAQKNPTAFYLCASSLRGQALRTNEKLFFGSGTQLSVL.

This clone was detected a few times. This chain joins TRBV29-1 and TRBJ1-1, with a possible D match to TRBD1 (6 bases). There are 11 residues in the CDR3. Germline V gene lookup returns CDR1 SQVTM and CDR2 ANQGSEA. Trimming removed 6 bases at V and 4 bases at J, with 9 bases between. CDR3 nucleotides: TGCAGCGTGGACAGAGTCACTGAAGCTTTCTTT. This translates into CSVDRVTEAFF.

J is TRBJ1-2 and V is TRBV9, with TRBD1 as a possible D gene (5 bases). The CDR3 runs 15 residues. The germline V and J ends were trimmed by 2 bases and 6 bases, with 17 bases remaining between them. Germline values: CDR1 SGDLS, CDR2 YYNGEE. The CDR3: CASSVTLGGRDGYTF. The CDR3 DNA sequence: TGTGCCAGCAGCGTGACCCTCGGGGGAAGAGATGGCTACACCTTC.